The 6 T cell receptor beta chains below all came from one sample that was sequenced in a study of cytomegalovirus exposure and HLA in healthy donors. 13 Jbeta primers and 60 Vbeta primers were used for the PCR. Assay: immunoSEQ multiplex PCR; the TCRdb copy retains only in-frame clones and omits some. The sample shows around 100,000 clones, and 5.5% to 8% sits with its ten largest clones. Sample: PBMCs. The receptors were sampled from a man aged 35-49 years in good health and CMV-seropositive.

This chain links TRBV15 with TRBJ2-5; 9 positions agree with TRBD1. Germline V gives CDR1 LNHNV, CDR2 YYDKDF (reference sequence). The CDR3 spans 16 residues. V dropped 2 bases and J dropped 4; count of bases not matched to a gene: 8. The CDR3 sequence: CATSRSQQGARETQYF. DNA of the CDR3: TGTGCCACCAGCAGAAGTCAACAGGGGGCAAGAGAGACCCAGTACTTC.

V gene TRBV9 combines with J gene TRBJ1-1, with D tentatively TRBD1 (5 bases). The ends were cut back, 0 bases at V and 5 bases at J, with 14 bases in the middle. The germline gives CDR1 SGDLS, CDR2 YYNGEE. The CDR3 contains 15 residues. The CDR3 sequence: CASSVVKGPTTEAFF. The CDR3 bases are TGTGCCAGCAGCGTAGTGAAGGGGCCTACTACTGAAGCTTTCTTT.

The chain recombines TRBV4-1 with TRBJ2-7; no clear D. This CDR3 spans 13 amino acids. CDR1 is MGHRA, CDR2 YSYEKL, per germline. Trimming shortened V by 1 base and J by 3 bases, and 7 bases separated the two germline ends. The CDR3: CASSQVLLYEQYF. DNA for the CDR3: TGCGCCAGCAGCCAAGTTCTTCTCTACGAGCAGTACTTC.

The chain links TRBV2 to TRBJ1-1, with 7 bases matching TRBD1. Germline V gene data show CDR1 as SNHLY and CDR2 as FYNNEI. V lost 8 bases and J lost 0; bases outside the gene matches: 3. The CDR3 extends over 13 amino acids. The CDR3 loop reads CASRQGMNTEAFF. CDR3 nucleotides: TGTGCCAGCCGACAGGGAATGAACACTGAAGCTTTCTTT.

The V call is TRBV28, the J call TRBJ2-7; D may be TRBD2 (6 bases). Germline V gene lookup returns CDR1 MDHEN and CDR2 SYDVKM. V lost 4 bases and J lost 3, with 10 bases in between. The CDR3 contains 13 residues. CDR3 sequence (DNA): TGTGCCAGCAGTTCCTTCGGGGGCTACGAGCAGTACTTC. Translated: CASSSFGGYEQYF.

The rearrangement links TRBV19 to TRBJ2-5; no clear D. The CDR3 covers 14 residues. V was clipped by 3 bases and J by 6 bases, with 14 bases between them. The V gene's germline CDR1 is LNHDA and CDR2 SQIVND (reference sequence). The CDR3 DNA reads TGTGCCAGTAGTATTGATCGCCGGGTTAAGACCCAGTACTTC. It encodes CASSIDRRVKTQYF.